This T cell receptor (beta chain) was sequenced for a study of blood T cell repertoires in COVID-19. About the study: Samples taken during acute and convalescent COVID-19 were collected in the United States, Italy and Spain. In each case, the material was cDNA or gDNA derived from T cells, B-cell-depleted T cells, or PBMCs.

V lost 8 bases and J 7 bases, leaving 6 bases between the germline ends. There are 9 residues in the CDR3. Looked up from germline, CDR1 is LGHNA and CDR2 is YNFKEQ. Using immunoSEQ multiplex PCR, the repertoire was profiled, and TCRdb retains in-frame clones only, with some absent. The sample lists about 100,000 clones; 80% to 90% were seen once. Specimen: peripheral blood. The receptor's source is a man aged 35-49 years with active or convalescent COVID-19. This chain connects TRBV4-2 to TRBJ2-7; D remains unclear. CDR3 sequence (DNA): TGTGCCAGCGCCCCAGAGCAGTACTTC. Amino acid sequence: CASAPEQYF.